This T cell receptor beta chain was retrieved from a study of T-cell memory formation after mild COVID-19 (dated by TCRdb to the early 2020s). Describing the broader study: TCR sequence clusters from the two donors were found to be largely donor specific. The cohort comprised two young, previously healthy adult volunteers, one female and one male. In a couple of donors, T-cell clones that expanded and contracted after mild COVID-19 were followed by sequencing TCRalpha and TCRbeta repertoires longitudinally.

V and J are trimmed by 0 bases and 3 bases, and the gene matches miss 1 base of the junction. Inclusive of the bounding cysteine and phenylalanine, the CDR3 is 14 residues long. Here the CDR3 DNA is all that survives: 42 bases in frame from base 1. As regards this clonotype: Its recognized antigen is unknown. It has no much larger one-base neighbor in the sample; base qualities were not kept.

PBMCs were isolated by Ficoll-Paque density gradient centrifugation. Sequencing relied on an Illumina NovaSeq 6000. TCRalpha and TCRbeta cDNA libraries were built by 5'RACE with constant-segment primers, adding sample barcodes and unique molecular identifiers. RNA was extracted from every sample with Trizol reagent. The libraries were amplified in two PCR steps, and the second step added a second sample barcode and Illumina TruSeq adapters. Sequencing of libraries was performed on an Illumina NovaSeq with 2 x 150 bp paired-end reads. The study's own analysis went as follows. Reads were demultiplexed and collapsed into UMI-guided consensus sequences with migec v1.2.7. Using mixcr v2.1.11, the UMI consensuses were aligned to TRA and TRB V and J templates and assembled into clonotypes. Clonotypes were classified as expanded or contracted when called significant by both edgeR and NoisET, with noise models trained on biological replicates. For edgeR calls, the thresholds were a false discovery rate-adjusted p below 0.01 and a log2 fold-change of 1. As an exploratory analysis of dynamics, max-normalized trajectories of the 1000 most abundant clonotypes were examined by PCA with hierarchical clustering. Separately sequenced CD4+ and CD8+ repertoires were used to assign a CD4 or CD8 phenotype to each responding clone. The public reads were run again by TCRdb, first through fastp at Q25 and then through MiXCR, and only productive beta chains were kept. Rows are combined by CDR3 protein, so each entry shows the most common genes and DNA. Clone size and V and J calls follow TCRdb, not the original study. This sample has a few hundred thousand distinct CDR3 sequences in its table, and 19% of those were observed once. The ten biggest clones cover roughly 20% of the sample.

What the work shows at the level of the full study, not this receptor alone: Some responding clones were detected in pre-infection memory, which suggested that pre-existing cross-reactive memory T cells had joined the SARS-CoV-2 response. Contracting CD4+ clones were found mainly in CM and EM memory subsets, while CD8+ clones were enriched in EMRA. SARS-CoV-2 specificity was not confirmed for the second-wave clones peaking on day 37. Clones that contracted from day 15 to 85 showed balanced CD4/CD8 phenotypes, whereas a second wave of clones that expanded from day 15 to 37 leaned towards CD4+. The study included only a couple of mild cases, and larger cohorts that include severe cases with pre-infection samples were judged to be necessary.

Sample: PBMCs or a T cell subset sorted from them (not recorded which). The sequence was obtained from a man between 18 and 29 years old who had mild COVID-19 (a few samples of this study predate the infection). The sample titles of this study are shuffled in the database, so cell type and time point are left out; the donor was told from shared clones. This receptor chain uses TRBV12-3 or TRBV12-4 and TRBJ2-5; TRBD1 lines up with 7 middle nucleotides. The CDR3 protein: CASSLADRKETQYF. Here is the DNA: TGTGCCAGCAGTTTAGCGGACAGGAAAGAGACCCAGTACTTC.